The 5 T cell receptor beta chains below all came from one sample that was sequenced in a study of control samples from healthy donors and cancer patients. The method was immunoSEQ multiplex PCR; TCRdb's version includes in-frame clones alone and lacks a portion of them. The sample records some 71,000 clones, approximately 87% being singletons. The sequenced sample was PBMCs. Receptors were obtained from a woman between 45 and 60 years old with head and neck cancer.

CDR3 in DNA: TGTGCCACCGGATCCTCGCCAGACCAAGAGACCCAGTACTTC. Its translation: CATGSSPDQETQYF. The rearrangement links TRBV6-5 to TRBJ2-5; no definite D call. CDR1 and CDR2 from the germline V gene are MNHEY and SVGAGI. The CDR3 is made up of 14 amino acids. V lost 10 bases, J lost 0 bases, and 15 bases lay in between.

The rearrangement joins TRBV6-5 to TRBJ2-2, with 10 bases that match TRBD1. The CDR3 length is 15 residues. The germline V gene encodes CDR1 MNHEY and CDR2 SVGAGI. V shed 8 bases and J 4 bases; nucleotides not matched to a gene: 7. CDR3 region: CASGRTGGFTGELFF. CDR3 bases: TGTGCCAGCGGGCGGACAGGGGGTTTCACCGGGGAGCTGTTTTTT.

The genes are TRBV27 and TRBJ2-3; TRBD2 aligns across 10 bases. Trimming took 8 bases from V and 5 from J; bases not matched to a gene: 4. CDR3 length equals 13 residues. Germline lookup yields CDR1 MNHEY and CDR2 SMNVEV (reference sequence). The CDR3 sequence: CASAAGGGDTQYF. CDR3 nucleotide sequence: TGTGCCAGCGCAGCGGGGGGGGGAGATACGCAGTATTTT.

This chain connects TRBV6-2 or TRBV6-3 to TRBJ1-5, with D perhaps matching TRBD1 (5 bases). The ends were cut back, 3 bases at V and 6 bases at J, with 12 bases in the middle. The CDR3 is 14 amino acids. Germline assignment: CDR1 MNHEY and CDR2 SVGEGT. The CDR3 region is CASSYASGIQPQHF. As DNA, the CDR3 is TGTGCCAGCAGTTATGCCTCAGGGATTCAGCCCCAGCATTTT.

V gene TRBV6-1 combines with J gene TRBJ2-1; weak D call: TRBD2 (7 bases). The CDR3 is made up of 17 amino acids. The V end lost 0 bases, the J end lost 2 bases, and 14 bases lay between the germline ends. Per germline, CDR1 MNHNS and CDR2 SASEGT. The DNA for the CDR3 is TGTGCCAGCAGTGAAGCGCTGGGGGGGGCAACCTACAATGAGCAGTTCTTC. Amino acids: CASSEALGGATYNEQFF.